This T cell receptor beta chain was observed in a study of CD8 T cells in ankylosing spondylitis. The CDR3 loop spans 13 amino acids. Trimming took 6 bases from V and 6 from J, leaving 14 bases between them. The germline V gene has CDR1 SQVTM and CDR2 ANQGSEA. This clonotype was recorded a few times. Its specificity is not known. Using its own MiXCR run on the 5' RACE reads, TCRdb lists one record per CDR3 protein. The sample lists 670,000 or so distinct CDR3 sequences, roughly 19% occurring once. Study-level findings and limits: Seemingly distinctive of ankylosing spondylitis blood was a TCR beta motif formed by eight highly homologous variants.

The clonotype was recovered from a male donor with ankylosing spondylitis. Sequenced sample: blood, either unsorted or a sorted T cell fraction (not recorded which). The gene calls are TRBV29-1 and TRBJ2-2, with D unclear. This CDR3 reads CSVAARKAGELFF. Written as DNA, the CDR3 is TGCAGCGTCGCCGCTCGGAAGGCCGGGGAGCTGTTTTTT.